A single TCR beta chain is shown here with its context. The antigen is undetermined. The PCR contained 60 Vbeta and 13 Jbeta primers. Data came from immunoSEQ multiplex PCR; TCRdb stores just in-frame clones and leaves some out. The sample has some 140,000 clones, 83% seen once. This sample was taken from a study of cytomegalovirus exposure and HLA in healthy donors. Study outcomes and limitations: A classifier reportedly called cytomegalovirus status with high sensitivity and specificity.

The receptor's source is a middle-aged man in good health and CMV-seronegative. What was sequenced was PBMCs.

The CDR3 loop reads CASSARDRDYEQYF. DNA of the CDR3: TGTGCCAGCAGCGCCCGGGACAGAGACTACGAGCAGTACTTC. The chain has TRBV7-3 and TRBJ2-7; 7 nucleotides line up with TRBD1. The CDR3 covers 14 residues. After removal of 5 bases from V and 3 bases from J, the junction contained 7 bases not matched to a gene. The germline CDR1 and CDR2 sequences are SGHTA and FQGTGA.